The entry below gives a single T cell receptor beta chain sequence along with its context. The antigen is unknown. The data are from a study of T cell responses to AZD1222 COVID-19 vaccine. Trimming took 5 bases from V and 4 from J, leaving 12 bases between them. Germline-derived CDR1 and CDR2 are SGHTA and FQGTGA. The CDR3 sequence is 15 residues long. The repertoire was sequenced with immunoSEQ multiplex PCR; TCRdb's copy has only in-frame clones and lacks some. Of about 120,000 clones in the sample, roughly nine tenths were seen once. General observations from the study: Seropositive at baseline were only a handful of AZD1222 recipients.

The material was peripheral blood, obtained on day 0 of AZD1222 vaccination. This TCR was sampled from an adult in good health. The V gene is TRBV7-3, the J gene TRBJ2-6; D unclear. The CDR3: CASSPPGGGANVLTF. The CDR3 nucleotides are TGTGCCAGCAGCCCCCCTGGCGGCGGGGCCAACGTCCTGACTTTC.